This T cell receptor (beta chain) was sequenced in a study of T cells after posttransplantation cyclophosphamide. The repertoire was sequenced with immunoSEQ multiplex PCR; TCRdb's copy has only in-frame clones and lacks some. Of fewer than 35,000 clones listed, 75% to 95% were seen once; the top ten hold approximately 0.098%. This clone was observed once. V lost 3 bases, J lost 2 bases, and 3 bases stayed unmatched. The CDR3 runs 14 residues. Germline-derived CDR1 and CDR2 are SGDLS and YYNGEE. The naive gate required viable CD3+CD4+ or CD3+CD8+ cells with CCR7+CD45RA+CD45RO-CD95-CD27+CD28+ phenotype.

The TCR sequence derives from a man aged 30 to 39 in good health and a related stem cell transplant donor. The chain is built from TRBV9 and TRBJ2-3; TRBD2 matches 7 bases. The sample comprised naive CD4+ T cells sorted from blood. The chain's CDR3 is CASSDSGVTDTQYF. The CDR3, as DNA: TGTGCCAGCAGCGACAGCGGGGTCACAGATACGCAGTATTTT.